Each of the 30 T cell receptor beta chains below was sequenced from the same sample in a study of long-term antiretroviral therapy in people with HIV. Version v3.0 of the immunoSEQ assay was performed at survey level. Clones were sequenced by immunoSEQ multiplex PCR, and TCRdb holds only the in-frame ones, with some missing. The sample has 27,000 or so clones; more than 75% are singletons. The input for sequencing was unsorted PBMCs, taken 4.7 to 5 years after starting antiretroviral therapy. All receptors come from a man in his forties with HIV.

This rearrangement joins TRBV19 to TRBJ1-2; D remains unclear. Trimming took 5 bases from V and 2 from J, leaving 3 bases between them. Germline V gives CDR1 LNHDA, CDR2 SQIVND (reference sequence). This CDR3 contains 11 residues. CDR3 nucleotides: TGTGCCAGTAGTTACAACTATGGCTACACCTTC. Protein: CASSYNYGYTF. Filled out from reference TRBV19 and TRBJ1-2, the complete variable domain reads DGGITQSPKYLFRKEGQNVTLSCEQNLNHDAMYWYRQDPGQGLRLIYYSQIVNDFQKGDIAEGYSVSREKKESFPLTVTSAQKNPTAFYLCASSYNYGYTFGSGTRLTVV.

The chain combines TRBV27 with TRBJ1-3; TRBD1 aligns across 7 bases. Per the germline V gene, CDR1 is MNHEY and CDR2 is SMNVEV (reference sequence). The CDR3 is 16 amino acids. Trimming removed 4 bases from V and 4 bases from J; junction bases left unmatched: 10. The chain's CDR3 is CASSSPLKGGGNTIYF. In DNA form, the CDR3 reads TGTGCCAGCAGTTCGCCCCTCAAAGGGGGCGGAAACACCATATATTTT.

The gene calls are TRBV14 and TRBJ1-1, with D perhaps TRBD1 (5 bases). Germline V CDR1 and CDR2: SGHDN, FVKESK. The CDR3 is made up of 14 amino acids. V lost 4 bases to trimming and J lost 4 bases, with 13 bases between them. The CDR3 coding sequence is TGTGCCAGCAGCCCATGGGGGGGAGGCACTGAAGCTTTCTTT. This translates into CASSPWGGGTEAFF.

The genes are TRBV9 and TRBJ1-1; no clear D. V was pared by 6 bases and J by 0 bases, with 12 bases between. Germline V lookup: CDR1 SGDLS, CDR2 YYNGEE. The CDR3 covers 14 residues. CDR3 coding DNA: TGTGCCAGCACCCGACTCAATTTGAACACTGAAGCTTTCTTT. Translating it yields CASTRLNLNTEAFF.

This clone was detected only once. The genes are TRBV28 and TRBJ2-2; D ambiguous. The germline CDR1 and CDR2 sequences are MDHEN and SYDVKM. Between the trimmed V and J ends, which lost 2 bases and 4 bases, there was a span of 5 bases. This CDR3 comprises 13 residues. CDR3 residues: CASSLPSTGELFF. The DNA for the CDR3 is TGTGCCAGCAGTTTACCCAGCACCGGGGAGCTGTTTTTT.

Here the CDR3 reads CASSQDPAGGPGEQYF. The CDR3, as DNA: TGCGCCAGCAGCCAAGATCCAGCGGGAGGGCCGGGTGAGCAGTACTTC. The chain carries TRBV4-3 and TRBJ2-7; 10 positions agree with TRBD2. Germline trimming cut 0 bases from V and 7 bases from J; bases unmatched to any gene: 9. Germline CDR1 LGHNA, CDR2 YSLEER. This CDR3 comprises 16 residues.

The J gene is TRBJ1-1, the V gene TRBV6-5; unclear D gene. V lost 5 bases and J lost 6, with 13 bases in between. Germline loops: CDR1 MNHEY, CDR2 SVGAGI. This CDR3 spans 13 amino acids. The CDR3 DNA is TGTGCCAGCAGTCTCTCGCTTGGGGCTGAAGCTTTCTTT. Translation gives CASSLSLGAEAFF.

The genes are TRBV19 and TRBJ2-5; 8 positions agree with TRBD1. V shed 5 bases, J shed 4 bases, and the junction held 6 bases outside the gene matches. Germline V gene data show CDR1 as LNHDA and CDR2 as SQIVND (reference sequence). The CDR3 covers 14 residues. Written as DNA, the CDR3 is TGTGCCAGTAGTGAAGGACAGGGAAGAGAGACCCAGTACTTC. It yields the protein CASSEGQGRETQYF. Filled out from reference TRBV19 and TRBJ2-5, the complete variable domain reads DGGITQSPKYLFRKEGQNVTLSCEQNLNHDAMYWYRQDPGQGLRLIYYSQIVNDFQKGDIAEGYSVSREKKESFPLTVTSAQKNPTAFYLCASSEGQGRETQYFGPGTRLLVL.

The chain links TRBV9 to TRBJ2-3; no firm D call. Trimming took 0 bases from V and 6 from J, leaving 14 bases between them. The CDR3 totals 15 residues. Germline values: CDR1 SGDLS, CDR2 YYNGEE. The CDR3 region has the DNA TGTGCCAGCAGCGTAGCGGCTAGTGGCTGGGATACGCAGTATTTT. Protein product: CASSVAASGWDTQYF.

This clone was seen a few times. This chain uses TRBV11-2 with TRBJ1-2, with D possibly matching TRBD1 (5 bases). The germline V gene has CDR1 SGHAT and CDR2 FQNNGV. CDR3 length: 16 residues. Trimming removed 3 bases from V and 5 bases from J, with 19 bases in between. The CDR3 DNA reads as TGTGCCAGCAGCTTGGTCCGAGACAGCTCGCCTTATGGCTACACCTTC. This encodes CASSLVRDSSPYGYTF.

The chain couples TRBV5-1 to TRBJ2-1, with D unclear. V lost 5 bases, J lost 7 bases, and 7 bases lay in between. This CDR3 comprises 11 residues. The germline CDR1 and CDR2 sequences are SGHRS and YFSETQ. In DNA form, the CDR3 reads TGCGCCAGCAGATCCGGGAATGAGCAGTTCTTC. It encodes CASRSGNEQFF.

The chain combines TRBV19 with TRBJ2-7, with 8 bases identical to TRBD1. The length of the CDR3 is 14 residues. The V gene end was trimmed by 6 bases and the J gene end by 3 bases; junction bases not matched to a gene: 7. In germline, CDR1 is LNHDA, CDR2 SQIVND (reference sequence). This CDR3 reads CASSLRDRLYEQYF. The DNA for the CDR3 is TGTGCCAGTAGCCTCCGGGACAGGCTCTACGAGCAGTACTTC.

Only one count was recorded for this clone. The chain is built from TRBV27 and TRBJ2-7, with 7 bases that match TRBD1. V lost 3 bases and J lost 4; bases outside the gene matches: 9. The CDR3 spans 15 residues. CDR1 and CDR2 (germline): MNHEY, SMNVEV (reference sequence). DNA of the CDR3: TGTGCCAGCAGTTTGACCGGGACAGTAGTGTACGAGCAGTACTTC. It encodes CASSLTGTVVYEQYF.

V and J are TRBV5-5 and TRBJ2-7; D remains ambiguous. Germline V gene lookup returns CDR1 SGHKS and CDR2 YYEKEE (reference sequence). CDR3 length equals 12 residues. Trimming removed 1 base at V and 7 bases at J, with 9 bases between. DNA for the CDR3: TGTGCCAGCAGCTTGACTAACAAGGAGCAGTACTTC. This encodes CASSLTNKEQYF.

This CDR3 is CSARGVGEQFF. The CDR3 bases are TGCAGTGCTCGGGGAGTTGGGGAGCAGTTCTTC. The V gene is TRBV20-1, the J gene TRBJ2-1; D perhaps matches TRBD2 (5 bases). V was trimmed by 5 bases and J by 10 bases, leaving 12 bases between them. Germline assignment: CDR1 DFQATT and CDR2 SNEGSKA (reference sequence). The CDR3 loop spans 11 amino acids.

This clone has just a few counts. The CDR3 reads CASGGTVADYGYTF. The CDR3 DNA reads as TGTGCCAGCGGGGGAACGGTGGCGGACTATGGCTACACCTTC. The chain recombines TRBV2 with TRBJ1-2, with D possibly TRBD1 on 5 matching bases. The CDR3 runs to 14 residues. V was pared by 8 bases and J by 3 bases, with 16 bases between. CDR1 and CDR2 (germline): SNHLY, FYNNEI.

V gene TRBV28 combines with J gene TRBJ2-7; D is ambiguous. Trimming cost V 6 bases and J 3 bases, with 12 bases left between them. The CDR3 sequence is 13 residues long. CDR1 MDHEN and CDR2 SYDVKM come from the germline V gene. The CDR3 spells CASSQRALYEQYF. DNA of the CDR3: TGTGCCAGCAGCCAGCGTGCGCTCTACGAGCAGTACTTC.

The rearrangement uses TRBV4-1 and TRBJ2-2, with D possibly being TRBD1 (6 bases). This CDR3 has 16 amino acids. Germline values: CDR1 MGHRA, CDR2 YSYEKL. V was shortened by 5 bases and J by 0 bases, with 13 bases between the two germline ends. Here the CDR3 DNA reads TGCGCCAGCAGCTCACGGACAGATTCGAACACCGGGGAGCTGTTTTTT. It codes for CASSSRTDSNTGELFF.

The chain combines TRBV27 with TRBJ2-5, with 7 bases identical to TRBD1. After removal of 5 bases from V and 4 bases from J, the junction contained 7 bases not matched to a gene. Per germline, CDR1 MNHEY and CDR2 SMNVEV (reference sequence). This CDR3 is built from 14 residues. The CDR3 loop reads CASSPQGVGETQYF. The CDR3 DNA sequence: TGTGCCAGCAGTCCCCAGGGGGTTGGAGAGACCCAGTACTTC.

This chain uses TRBV6-6 with TRBJ2-7; D gene ambiguous. Between the trimmed V and J ends, which lost 1 base and 0 bases, there was a span of 7 bases. CDR3 length: 14 residues. Per germline, CDR1 MNHNY and CDR2 SVGAGI (reference sequence). The CDR3 sequence is CASSYLESSYEQYF. The CDR3 DNA follows: TGTGCCAGCAGTTACTTAGAGAGCTCCTACGAGCAGTACTTC.

This chain links TRBV5-1 with TRBJ2-3; TRBD1 might be the D (5 bases). V lost 2 bases and J 2 bases, leaving 9 bases between the germline ends. This CDR3 has 14 residues. Germline V gives CDR1 SGHRS, CDR2 YFSETQ. CDR3 sequence: CASSFGHNTDTQYF. CDR3 bases: TGCGCCAGCAGCTTTGGACACAACACAGATACGCAGTATTTT.

This sequence joins TRBV6-5 and TRBJ2-1, with 9 bases matching TRBD2. CDR1 and CDR2 (germline): MNHEY, SVGAGI. The V segment lost 0 bases and the J segment 5 bases; nucleotides outside the gene matches: 5. The CDR3 has 16 amino acids. The CDR3 loop is CASSYSPRLADNEQFF. Here the CDR3 DNA reads TGTGCCAGCAGTTACTCCCCGAGACTAGCGGACAATGAGCAGTTCTTC.

The V and J genes are TRBV5-1 and TRBJ2-1, with D unclear. V shed 0 bases and J shed 1 base, with 2 bases lying between them. This CDR3 is 13 amino acids long. Germline-derived CDR1 and CDR2 are SGHRS and YFSETQ. The DNA of the CDR3 is TGCGCCAGCAGCTTGGTATCCTACAATGAGCAGTTCTTC. Protein sequence: CASSLVSYNEQFF.

This chain uses TRBV7-2 with TRBJ1-1; TRBD1 aligns across 11 bases. V was pared by 1 base and J by 4 bases, with 11 bases of the junction left unmatched. The germline CDR1 and CDR2 sequences are SGHTA and FQGNSA. CDR3 length equals 18 residues. CDR3 protein: CASSLDPGQGVGSTEAFF. CDR3 in DNA: TGTGCCAGCAGCTTAGACCCGGGACAGGGGGTTGGAAGCACTGAAGCTTTCTTT. The full variable domain, with the rest looked up from reference TRBV7-2 and TRBJ1-1, is GAGVSQSPSNKVTEKGKDVELRCDPISGHTALYWYRQSLGQGLEFLIYFQGNSAPDKSGLPSDRFSAERTGGSVSTLTIQRTQQEDSAVYLCASSLDPGQGVGSTEAFFGQGTRLTVV.

This clone appeared once. The CDR3 is CASSLEGAAGTQYF. DNA of the CDR3: TGTGCCAGCAGTTTAGAGGGGGCCGCGGGTACGCAGTATTTT. The V call is TRBV28, the J call TRBJ2-3, with 7 bases fitting TRBD1. J gave up 8 bases and V 2 bases, and 7 bases lay outside the gene matches. The CDR3 extends over 14 amino acids. The germline gives CDR1 MDHEN, CDR2 SYDVKM.

This clone occurred a few times. The genes are TRBV11-2 and TRBJ2-7; the D gene is possibly TRBD1 (6 bases). CDR1 and CDR2 (germline): SGHAT, FQNNGV. V was shortened by 5 bases and J by 4 bases, with 12 bases between the two germline ends. This CDR3 is built from 13 residues. CDR3 sequence: CASSTDSRYEQYF. In nucleotides, the CDR3 is TGTGCCAGCAGCACGGACAGCCGATACGAGCAGTACTTC.

The chain is built from TRBV9 and TRBJ1-1; D remains unclear. The CDR3 length is 14 residues. Germline CDR1 and CDR2: SGDLS and YYNGEE. Trimming cost V 0 bases and J 1 base, with 7 bases left between them. CDR3 DNA: TGTGCCAGCAGCGTAGCCTCCTGGAACACTGAAGCTTTCTTT. This gives the protein CASSVASWNTEAFF.

CDR3: CASSPRGDYNEQFF. CDR3 coding DNA: TGTGCCAGCTCACCAAGGGGCGACTACAATGAGCAGTTCTTC. The V gene is TRBV18, the J gene TRBJ2-1; TRBD1 might be the D (5 bases). V lost 2 bases to trimming and J lost 3 bases, with 8 bases between them. The CDR3 is made up of 14 amino acids. The V gene's germline CDR1 is KGHSH and CDR2 LQKENI. The entire variable domain, with the rest obtained from reference TRBV18 and TRBJ2-1, is as follows: NAGVMQNPRHLVRRRGQEARLRCSPMKGHSHVYWYRQLPEEGLKFMVYLQKENIIDESGMPKERFSAEFPKEGPSILRIQQVVRGDSAAYFCASSPRGDYNEQFFGPGTRLTVL.

V is TRBV30 and J is TRBJ1-1; D is perhaps TRBD1 (5 bases). Germline values: CDR1 GTSNPN, CDR2 SVGIG (reference sequence). The V end lost 4 bases, the J end lost 9 bases, and 9 bases lay between the germline ends. This CDR3 is 10 amino acids long. The CDR3 nucleotides are TGTGCCTGGAAAAGGGGCAAAGCTTTCTTT. The encoded protein is CAWKRGKAFF.

The rearrangement uses TRBV18 and TRBJ2-3, with a weak D call TRBD2 (5 bases). The germline CDR1 and CDR2 sequences are KGHSH and LQKENI. Trimming stripped 3 bases from V and 4 bases from J, with 11 bases between. The CDR3 length is 14 residues. The CDR3 loop reads CASSPRGQADTQYF. As DNA, the CDR3 is TGTGCCAGCTCACCCCGCGGGCAGGCAGATACGCAGTATTTT.